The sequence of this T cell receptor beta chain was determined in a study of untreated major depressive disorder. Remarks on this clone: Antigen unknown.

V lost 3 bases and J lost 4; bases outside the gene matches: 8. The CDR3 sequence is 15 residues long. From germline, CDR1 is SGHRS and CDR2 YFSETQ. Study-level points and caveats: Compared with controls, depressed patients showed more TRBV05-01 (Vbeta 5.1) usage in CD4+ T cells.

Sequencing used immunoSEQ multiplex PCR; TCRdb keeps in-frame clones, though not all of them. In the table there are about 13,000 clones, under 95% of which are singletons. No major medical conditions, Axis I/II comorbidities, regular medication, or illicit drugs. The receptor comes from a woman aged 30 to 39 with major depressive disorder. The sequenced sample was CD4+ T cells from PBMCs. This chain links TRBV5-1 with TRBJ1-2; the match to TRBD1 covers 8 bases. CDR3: CASSSQGEQFYGYTF. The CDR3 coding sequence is TGCGCCAGCAGCTCACAGGGGGAGCAGTTCTATGGCTACACCTTC.